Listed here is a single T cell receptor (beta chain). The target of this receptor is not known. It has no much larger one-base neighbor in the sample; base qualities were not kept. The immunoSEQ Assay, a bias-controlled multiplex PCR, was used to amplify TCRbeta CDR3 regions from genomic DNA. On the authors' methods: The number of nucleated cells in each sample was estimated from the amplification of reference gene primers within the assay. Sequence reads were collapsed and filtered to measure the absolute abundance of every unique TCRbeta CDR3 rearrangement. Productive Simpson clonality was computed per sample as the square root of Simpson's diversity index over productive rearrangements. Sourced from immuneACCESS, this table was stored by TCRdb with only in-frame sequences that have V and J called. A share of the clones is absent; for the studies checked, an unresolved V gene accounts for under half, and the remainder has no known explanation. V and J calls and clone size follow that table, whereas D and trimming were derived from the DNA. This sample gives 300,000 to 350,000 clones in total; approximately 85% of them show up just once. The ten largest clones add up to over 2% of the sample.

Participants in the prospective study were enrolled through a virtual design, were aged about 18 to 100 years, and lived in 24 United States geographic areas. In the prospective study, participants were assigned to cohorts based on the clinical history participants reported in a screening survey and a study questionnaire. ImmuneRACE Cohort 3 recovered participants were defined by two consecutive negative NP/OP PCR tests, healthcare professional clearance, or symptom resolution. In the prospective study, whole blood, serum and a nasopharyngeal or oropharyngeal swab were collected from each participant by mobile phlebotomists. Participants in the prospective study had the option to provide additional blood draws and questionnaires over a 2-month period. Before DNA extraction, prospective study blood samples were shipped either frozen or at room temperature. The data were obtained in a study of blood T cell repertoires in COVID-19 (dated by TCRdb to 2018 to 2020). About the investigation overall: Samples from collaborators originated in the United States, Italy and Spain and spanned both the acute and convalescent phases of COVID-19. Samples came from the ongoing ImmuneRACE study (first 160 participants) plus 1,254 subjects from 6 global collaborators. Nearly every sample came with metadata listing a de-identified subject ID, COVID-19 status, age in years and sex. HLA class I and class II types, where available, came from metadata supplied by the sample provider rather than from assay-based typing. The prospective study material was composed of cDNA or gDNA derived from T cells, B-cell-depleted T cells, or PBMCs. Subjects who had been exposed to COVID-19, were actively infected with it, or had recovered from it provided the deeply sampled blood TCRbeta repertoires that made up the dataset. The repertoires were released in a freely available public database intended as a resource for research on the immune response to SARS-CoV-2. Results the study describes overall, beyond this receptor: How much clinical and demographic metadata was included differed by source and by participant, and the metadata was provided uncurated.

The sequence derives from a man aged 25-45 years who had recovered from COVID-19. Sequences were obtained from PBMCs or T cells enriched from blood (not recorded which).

At the DNA level, the sequence is TGTGCCAGCAGTGTACCCCCAGGGGTTCTGGGCAATCAGCCCCAGCATTTT. It encodes CASSVPPGVLGNQPQHF. The rearrangement combines TRBV6-1 with TRBJ1-5; tentative D gene TRBD1, with 6 bases matching. Taken from the germline V gene, the CDR1 and CDR2 loops are MNHNS and SASEGT. The junction carries 18 bases between V and J, which are trimmed by 4 bases and 2 bases respectively. The CDR3 holds 17 amino acids from the cysteine to the phenylalanine. CDR3 DNA is the only sequence kept; it has 51 bases, read in frame from the first base.